The rows below give T cell receptor beta chains drawn from one sample of a study of blood T cell repertoires in COVID-19. Some clones are missing from TCRdb's copy, which holds only in-frame ones; the method was immunoSEQ multiplex PCR. The data show 55,000 to 70,000 clones, with roughly 80% seen just once and around 9.6% held by the top ten. The specimen was peripheral blood. The receptors shown here come from a woman of 80 years or more with acute or convalescent COVID-19. Each CDR3 is given with its conserved first and last residue. Each record gives: V gene, J gene, clone size, D gene, CDR3 DNA, CDR3 protein. A D gene is named only where the DNA matches it firmly. Not all rows give a size; the values are once, few, many and, for expanded clones, a class.

TRBV6-5	TRBJ1-1	NA	NA	TGTGCCAGCACCACACGGGCCTACCGAGGGACTGAAGCTTTCTTT	CASTTRAYRGTEAFF
TRBV6-5	TRBJ2-5	NA	TRBD1	TGTGCCAGCAGTTACTCAAGGGACAGGGGCAAACAGACCCAGTACTTC	CASSYSRDRGKQTQYF
TRBV7-2	TRBJ2-7	NA	TRBD1	TGTGCCAGCAGCTCCTGGACAGGTCAATACGAGCAGTACTTC	CASSSWTGQYEQYF
TRBV5-1	TRBJ2-2	NA	TRBD2	TGCGCCAGCAGCACCATAGCGGGGGCGAACACCGGGGAGCTGTTTTTT	CASSTIAGANTGELFF
TRBV6-5	TRBJ2-5	NA	TRBD2	TGTGCCAGCTCAAATACGGGGGGGGTTGAGACCCAGTACTTC	CASSNTGGVETQYF
TRBV3-1/TRBV3-2	TRBJ2-7	NA	NA	TGTGCCAGCAGCCACTCAGGGACTGCCACCTACGAGCAGTACTTC	CASSHSGTATYEQYF
TRBV6-5	TRBJ1-1	NA	NA	TGTGCCAGCAGTTACTCGGCTGACACTGAAGCTTTCTTT	CASSYSADTEAFF
TRBV5-4	TRBJ2-7	few	NA	TGTGCCAGCAGCTTGGACGGTTACGAGCAGTACTTC	CASSLDGYEQYF
TRBV3-1/TRBV3-2	TRBJ1-2	NA	NA	TGTGCCAGCAGCCAAGACAGTTCAACCTACTATGGCTACACCTTC	CASSQDSSTYYGYTF
TRBV9	TRBJ2-3	NA	TRBD2	TGTGCCAGCAGCCCGACCGGGACTAGCGGGCGTACCAACACAGATACGCAGTATTTT	CASSPTGTSGRTNTDTQYF
TRBV9	TRBJ2-5	NA	TRBD2	TGTGCCAGCAGCGTAGACGCCCTAGCGGGAGAGACCCAGTACTTC	CASSVDALAGETQYF
TRBV6-5	TRBJ1-5	NA	NA	TGTGCCAGCAGTTACTCGAGACAGGTGAATCAGCCCCAGCATTTT	CASSYSRQVNQPQHF
TRBV7-9	TRBJ2-5	NA	NA	TGTGCCAGCAGCGTCTCAGGGGATCGGGAGACCCAGTACTTC	CASSVSGDRETQYF
TRBV9	TRBJ1-2	once	NA	TGTGCCAGCAGCGTAGGAGACAGTTCCGGCTATGGCTACACCTTC	CASSVGDSSGYGYTF
TRBV7-9	TRBJ1-6	NA	TRBD1	TGTGCCAGCAACCGGGACAGTTATAATTCACCCCTCCACTTT	CASNRDSYNSPLHF
TRBV7-9	TRBJ2-2	NA	TRBD2	TGTGCCAGCAGTTTGACTAGCGGGAACACCGGGGAGCTGTTTTTT	CASSLTSGNTGELFF
TRBV20-1	TRBJ2-3	NA	NA	TGCAGTGCCGTCATAGAAGATACGCAGTATTTT	CSAVIEDTQYF
TRBV3-1/TRBV3-2	TRBJ2-3	NA	TRBD2	TGTGCCAGCAGCCAATCTAGCGGGGGGGCCATGTCAGATACGCAGTATTTT	CASSQSSGGAMSDTQYF
TRBV5-8	TRBJ1-3	NA	NA	TGTGCCAGCAGCTTGGGACAGTCGGGAAACACCATATATTTT	CASSLGQSGNTIYF
TRBV6-2/TRBV6-3	TRBJ2-7	NA	TRBD1	TGTGCCAGCAGTTACTCGTTGGCAGGGGGATCAGACGAGCAGTACTTC	CASSYSLAGGSDEQYF
TRBV2	TRBJ1-1	NA	NA	TGTGCCAGCAGGCAGGGTCGGAGCACTGAAGCTTTCTTT	CASRQGRSTEAFF
TRBV5-6	TRBJ2-5	NA	TRBD1	TGTGCCAGCAGTTATTTCACAGGGGGGCCGAAAGAGACCCAGTACTTC	CASSYFTGGPKETQYF
TRBV11-2	TRBJ2-7	NA	NA	TGTGCCAGCAGCCCGTCCCCCTACGAGCAGTACTTC	CASSPSPYEQYF
TRBV19	TRBJ1-1	few	NA	TGTGCCAGTAGTGCCCCGACGGGACAGAACACTGAAGCTTTCTTT	CASSAPTGQNTEAFF
TRBV6-5	TRBJ1-1	once	NA	TGTGCCAGCAGTCGCGGGAACCGGAACACTGAAGCTTTCTTT	CASSRGNRNTEAFF
TRBV12-5	TRBJ2-5	NA	NA	TGTGCTAGTGGTTTCGGGACTCTGCGGGAGACCCAGTACTTC	CASGFGTLRETQYF
TRBV5-6	TRBJ1-5	NA	NA	TGTGCCAGCAGCTTGGGAAGGGGCTATCAGCCCCAGCATTTT	CASSLGRGYQPQHF
TRBV23-1	TRBJ1-2	few	TRBD1	TGCGCCAGCATTCGGACAGGGGGCTTTGGCTACACCTTC	CASIRTGGFGYTF
TRBV3-1/TRBV3-2	TRBJ2-5	once	NA	TGTGCCAGCAGCCAAGAGTACTCAGAGACCCAGTACTTC	CASSQEYSETQYF
TRBV3-1/TRBV3-2	TRBJ2-3	NA	NA	TGTGCCAGCAGCCAAGTCTTAGATACGCAGTATTTT	CASSQVLDTQYF
TRBV15	TRBJ1-1	NA	NA	TGTGCCACCAGCAGAGACCTACGGGGCACTGAAGCTTTCTTT	CATSRDLRGTEAFF